This is a list of T cell receptor beta chains from one sample in a study of response to subunit inactivated influenza vaccine. In TCRdb, the RT-PCR reads were re-called with MiXCR into one record per CDR3 protein. In the table there are 610,000 or so distinct CDR3 sequences, about 15% of which are singletons. Here the sequenced sample was PBMCs from blood, taken 11 to 12 days after vaccination. These receptors were collected from a man aged 50 to 59 who received an inactivated influenza vaccine. Both conserved end residues are part of each CDR3. Each record gives: D gene, V gene, J gene, clone size, CDR3 protein, CDR3 DNA. The D gene is left open where the match is weak. Expanded clones get a size class; other rows say once, few or many, or leave the size out.

-	TRBV7-8	TRBJ1-6	-	CASSPAGLNSPLHF	TGTGCCAGCAGCCCCGCGGGTCTTAATTCACCCCTCCACTTT
-	TRBV11-2	TRBJ2-6	-	CASSLGQPWRSGANVLTF	TGTGCCAGCAGCCTGGGGCAGCCCTGGCGCTCTGGGGCCAACGTCCTGACTTTC
TRBD2	TRBV10-3	TRBJ2-2	few	CAISPLGREYGAGELFF	TGTGCCATCAGCCCTCTGGGGCGGGAGTACGGGGCCGGGGAGCTGTTTTTT
-	TRBV7-2	TRBJ2-5	few	CASSERREYETQYF	TGTGCCAGCAGCGAACGACGGGAGTATGAGACCCAGTACTTC
TRBD2	TRBV24-1	TRBJ2-1	many	CATSITGTTNNEQFF	TGTGCCACCAGCATAACCGGGACTACCAACAATGAGCAGTTCTTC
-	TRBV5-1	TRBJ2-3	few	CASSTGHLSTDTQYF	TGCGCCAGCAGCACTGGACACCTTAGCACAGATACGCAGTATTTT
TRBD2	TRBV11-2	TRBJ2-5	few	CASSLDRFGGDQYF	TGTGCCAGCAGCTTAGATCGGTTCGGGGGGGACCAGTACTTC
TRBD1	TRBV3-1	TRBJ1-1	few	CASSQTGGLPEAFF	TGTGCCAGCAGCCAGACAGGGGGATTGCCTGAAGCTTTCTTT
-	TRBV6-2/TRBV6-3	TRBJ2-1	many	CASSYLPGSSYNEQFF	TGTGCCAGCAGTTATCTTCCGGGATCCTCCTACAATGAGCAGTTCTTC
-	TRBV28	TRBJ2-5	-	CASSLIGTSRRYF	TGTGCCAGCAGTTTAATTGGGACCAGCAGGCGGTACTTC
-	TRBV18	TRBJ2-7	-	CASSFITTDYEQYF	TGTGCCAGCTCATTTATTACGACGGACTACGAGCAGTACTTC
-	TRBV4-2	TRBJ2-7	few	CASSQEWRTGYEQYF	TGTGCCAGCAGCCAAGAATGGCGAACGGGGTACGAGCAGTACTTC
-	TRBV5-1	TRBJ2-2	-	CASSLVYGTGELFF	TGCGCCAGCAGCTTAGTGTACGGCACCGGGGAGCTGTTTTTT
TRBD2	TRBV4-2	TRBJ2-3	-	CASSQRLAGTDTQYF	TGTGCCAGCAGCCAACGGCTAGCGGGGACAGATACGCAGTATTTT
TRBD2	TRBV6-1	TRBJ2-7	-	CASSKTGTRSYEQYF	TGTGCCAGCAGCAAGACCGGGACTAGATCCTACGAGCAGTACTTC
-	TRBV29-1	TRBJ1-5	-	CSVADSNQPQHF	TGCAGCGTTGCGGATAGCAATCAGCCCCAGCATTTT
TRBD1	TRBV29-1	TRBJ2-3	few	CSHDRAGDTQYF	TGCAGTCATGACAGGGCGGGAGATACGCAGTATTTT
-	TRBV7-8	TRBJ1-3	-	CASSLAYVGNTIYF	TGTGCCAGCAGCTTAGCTTACGTCGGAAACACCATATATTTT
-	TRBV7-9	TRBJ2-7	-	CASSLARTGQYF	TGTGCCAGCAGCTTAGCGAGGACGGGGCAGTACTTC
TRBD1	TRBV7-8	TRBJ2-2	-	CASSPQQGVKTGELFF	TGTGCCAGCAGCCCCCAGCAGGGGGTGAAGACCGGGGAGCTGTTTTTT
-	TRBV15	TRBJ2-1	few	CATSGWPSYNEQFF	TGTGCCACCAGCGGCTGGCCCTCCTACAATGAGCAGTTCTTC
TRBD1	TRBV7-9	TRBJ2-1	few	CASRTGAYNEQFF	TGTGCCAGCAGGACAGGGGCTTACAATGAGCAGTTCTTC
-	TRBV7-9	TRBJ2-7	-	CASSLQGARYEQYF	TGTGCCAGCAGCTTGCAGGGAGCTCGCTACGAGCAGTACTTC
-	TRBV7-2	TRBJ1-4	-	CASGLAGRANEKLFF	TGTGCCAGCGGCTTAGCGGGGAGGGCTAATGAAAAACTGTTTTTT
-	TRBV29-1	TRBJ2-5	-	CSVGGSLRETQYF	TGCAGCGTTGGAGGTTCCCTACGGGAGACCCAGTACTTC
-	TRBV7-8	TRBJ2-2	-	CASSLNRLFGSGGELFF	TGTGCCAGCAGCTTAAATCGGCTGTTCGGGAGTGGCGGGGAGCTGTTTTTT
-	TRBV4-1	TRBJ1-4	-	CASSQGTVDNEKLFF	TGCGCCAGCAGCCAAGGGACGGTAGATAATGAAAAACTGTTTTTT
-	TRBV12-3/TRBV12-4	TRBJ2-2	-	CASSLLTLAGELFF	TGTGCCAGCAGTTTACTAACTCTGGCCGGGGAGCTGTTTTTT
-	TRBV14	TRBJ1-1	-	CASSQPRVPLNPEAFF	TGTGCCAGCAGCCAACCTAGGGTACCTCTTAACCCTGAAGCTTTCTTT
TRBD1	TRBV5-1	TRBJ1-4	-	CASSFAGTGVEKLFF	TGCGCCAGCAGCTTCGCCGGGACAGGAGTTGAAAAACTGTTTTTT
-	TRBV5-1	TRBJ1-6	-	CASSYGTENNSPLHF	TGCGCCAGCAGTTACGGGACGGAAAATAATTCACCCCTCCACTTT
TRBD1	TRBV28	TRBJ2-2	few	CASSAGQGWGTTGELFF	TGTGCCAGCAGTGCTGGACAGGGCTGGGGGACCACCGGGGAGCTGTTTTTT
-	TRBV30	TRBJ1-5	few	CAWSGKGGQPQHF	TGTGCCTGGAGTGGAAAAGGAGGTCAGCCCCAGCATTTT
TRBD1	TRBV7-9	TRBJ2-1	-	CASSLDPGQGLDEQFF	TGTGCCAGCAGCTTAGATCCGGGACAGGGGTTGGATGAGCAGTTCTTC
TRBD1	TRBV7-9	TRBJ2-1	few	CASSSPLNRGLSWQFF	TGTGCCAGCAGCTCCCCCCTAAACAGGGGATTGTCTTGGCAGTTCTTC
TRBD2	TRBV12-3/TRBV12-4	TRBJ2-1	many	CASSANSGGRDEQFF	TGTGCCAGCAGCGCCAATAGCGGGGGGCGGGATGAGCAGTTCTTC
TRBD2	TRBV4-2	TRBJ2-1	few	CASSQERGASGISDNEQFF	TGTGCCAGCAGCCAAGAAAGGGGTGCTAGCGGGATTTCCGACAATGAGCAGTTCTTC
-	TRBV11-2	TRBJ1-2	few	CASSLVTANYGYTF	TGTGCCAGCAGCTTAGTTACGGCTAACTATGGCTACACCTTC
-	TRBV4-1	TRBJ2-3	-	CASSQLPKFPDTQYF	TGCGCCAGCAGCCAACTGCCAAAGTTCCCAGATACGCAGTATTTT
TRBD1	TRBV7-2	TRBJ1-1	few	CASSRAGQMNTEAFF	TGTGCCAGCAGTCGGGCGGGACAGATGAACACTGAAGCTTTCTTT
-	TRBV5-5	TRBJ2-5	few	CASSQNLEMYQETQYF	TGTGCCAGCAGCCAGAACTTAGAAATGTACCAAGAGACCCAGTACTTC
TRBD1	TRBV20-1	TRBJ2-4	many	CSVDGQGGVGIQYF	TGCAGTGTTGACGGACAGGGCGGGGTCGGCATTCAGTACTTC